This T cell receptor (beta chain) is drawn from a study of neurological immune-mediated disorders. Germline values: CDR1 DFQATT, CDR2 SNEGSKA (reference sequence). This CDR3 contains 16 residues. Trimming took 3 bases from V and 7 from J; bases not matched to a gene: 10. Over 170 million TCR-beta sequences from 15-18 subjects came from every sequencing run. TCRdb analysed the 5' RACE reads with MiXCR anew, one entry per CDR3 protein. The table includes roughly 23,000 distinct CDR3 sequences, under 11% detected once. The sample holds many counts of this clonotype. The chain has TRBV20-1 and TRBJ2-2; 11 bases agree with TRBD1. This clonotype was sampled from a woman in her sixties with HTLV-1-associated myelopathy (HAM/TSP). Sequenced material: PBMCs. The CDR3 DNA reads as TGCAGTGCTAGTGACGCGGGACAGGGGGTAGGCGGGGAGCTGTTTTTT. This sequence encodes CSASDAGQGVGGELFF.